The sequence of this T cell receptor (beta chain) was determined in a study of T cell repertoires in cytomegalovirus infection. Whole-study context: Peptides in the study included HLA-C-restricted and HLA-B-restricted CMV epitopes. In public TCR beta signatures, there were indications of both CMV infection and matching HLA type.

MiXCR, applied by TCRdb to the reads, yields one record per CDR3 protein. Here the sample spans roughly 920,000 distinct CDR3 sequences, roughly 30% being singletons. CDR3 size: 9 residues. The V and J ends lost 11 bases and 13 bases respectively, with 14 bases between them. Study findings and constraints: Dominating the ex vivo response were TCR beta clonotypes that were CMV-specific and HLA-C-restricted. Using cumulative public TCR beta family frequency, the authors identified those who carried CMV together with the relevant HLA.

Points on this clonotype: Antigen unknown.

This chain connects TRBV12-3 or TRBV12-4 to TRBJ1-2; the D is unclear. This sequence was found in a human donor in good health (CMV status not recorded). Some clones in this sample may be carry-over from other donors' samples. This specimen was cultured CD8+ T cells from PBMCs, taken from culture after CMV antigen stimulation. CDR3 region: CADLWLGTF. The CDR3 coding sequence is TGTGCCGACCTATGGCTAGGCACCTTC.